This T cell receptor (beta chain) was captured in a study of CD8 T cells in ankylosing spondylitis. Whole-study results and caveats: What appeared characteristic of ankylosing spondylitis blood was a TCR beta motif of eight highly homologous variants.

MiXCR, applied by TCRdb to the 5' RACE reads, yields one record per CDR3 protein. The sample has over 600,000 distinct CDR3 sequences; about 20% are singletons. This clonotype was seen a handful of times. Its antigen is still unknown. The trim removed 7 bases at V and 0 bases at J, leaving 6 bases unmatched. Per the germline V gene, CDR1 is MNHEY and CDR2 is SMNVEV (reference sequence). The CDR3 covers 16 residues. Sequencing input: blood, either unsorted or a sorted T cell fraction (not recorded which). This chain connects TRBV27 to TRBJ2-3; 11 bases agree with TRBD2. This TCR was sampled from a male donor with ankylosing spondylitis. The CDR3 region has the DNA TGTGCCAGCACCACCGGGACTAGCGGAAGCACAGATACGCAGTATTTT. Translation gives CASTTGTSGSTDTQYF.